A single sample gave rise to the 5 T cell receptor beta chains below, sequenced in a study of cytomegalovirus exposure and HLA in healthy donors. The PCR made use of 60 Vbeta and 13 Jbeta primers. The protocol was immunoSEQ multiplex PCR, while the TCRdb copy is restricted to in-frame clones and leaves out a portion. The sample shows 100,000 or so clones, over 60% of them seen only once. Material: PBMCs. These receptors all stem from a man aged 35-49 years in good health and CMV-seropositive.

The gene calls are TRBV4-1 and TRBJ2-7; D perhaps matches TRBD2 (6 bases). Deletions cut 6 bases from V and 0 bases from J, with 12 bases between. Germline values: CDR1 MGHRA, CDR2 YSYEKL. The length of the CDR3 is 14 residues. The CDR3 is CASRPGEYSYEQYF. The CDR3 coding sequence is TGCGCCAGCAGACCGGGGGAATACTCCTACGAGCAGTACTTC.

V usage is TRBV11-2 and J usage is TRBJ2-2; D call uncertain. V gave up 8 bases and J gave up 11 bases, with 15 bases separating them. Germline CDR1 is SGHAT and CDR2 is FQNNGV. The CDR3 loop spans 12 amino acids. The CDR3 loop reads CASPLPGGELFF. The DNA of the CDR3 is TGTGCCAGCCCCCTCCCAGGTGGCGAGCTGTTTTTT. The full variable domain, with the rest looked up from reference TRBV11-2 and TRBJ2-2, is EAGVAQSPRYKIIEKRQSVAFWCNPISGHATLYWYQQILGQGPKLLIQFQNNGVVDDSQLPKDRFSAERLKGVDSTLKIQPAKLEDSAVYLCASPLPGGELFFGEGSRLTVL.

CDR3 DNA: TGTGCCAGCAGCTTAGGACAGTACTCTGGAAACACCATATATTTT. This translates into CASSLGQYSGNTIYF. The chain links TRBV5-5 to TRBJ1-3, with a possible D match to TRBD1 (6 bases). CDR1 and CDR2 (germline): SGHKS, YYEKEE (reference sequence). Trimming cost V 2 bases and J 0 bases, with 9 bases left between them. The CDR3 covers 15 residues.

J is TRBJ1-1 and V is TRBV30; unclear D gene. The CDR3 length is 11 residues. V gave up 2 bases and J gave up 7 bases, with 8 bases separating them. Germline V gives CDR1 GTSNPN, CDR2 SVGIG (reference sequence). DNA of the CDR3: TGTGCCTGGAGTTTGGGCAGTGAAGCTTTCTTT. The encoded protein is CAWSLGSEAFF.

This clone has just one count. The V call is TRBV15, the J call TRBJ2-6; D might be TRBD1 (5 bases). Trimming removed 0 bases from V and 0 bases from J, with 9 bases in between. The V gene's germline CDR1 is LNHNV and CDR2 YYDKDF (reference sequence). CDR3 length: 17 residues. CDR3 DNA: TGTGCCACCAGCAGAGACCATCAGGGCTCTGGGGCCAACGTCCTGACTTTC. Its translation: CATSRDHQGSGANVLTF.